These 14 T cell receptor beta chains originate from one sample sequenced in a study of shared clonotypes between healthy human individuals. Clones were sequenced by immunoSEQ multiplex PCR, and TCRdb holds only the in-frame ones, with some missing. The sample gives approximately 2.1 million clones, approximately 93% of which show up once; under 0.45% is in the top ten. Sequencing was carried out using naive CD4+ T cells from PBMCs. Described subset: CD45RA+ positively selected. These receptors were obtained from a man in his late teens or twenties in good health. Some clones in this sample may be carry-over from other donors' samples.

The CDR3 coding sequence is TGTGCCAGCAGTCCCCTTTTAAGTGAGCAGTTCTTC. Translating gives CASSPLLSEQFF. The chain combines TRBV28 with TRBJ2-1; D is undetermined. V gave up 5 bases and J gave up 9 bases, with 11 bases separating them. The CDR3 has 12 amino acids. Germline values: CDR1 MDHEN, CDR2 SYDVKM.

The genes are TRBV6-1 and TRBJ1-2; 8 bases are shared with TRBD1. Germline CDR1 and CDR2: MNHNS and SASEGT. After removal of 6 bases from V and 4 bases from J, the junction contained 10 bases not matched to a gene. The CDR3 totals 15 residues. CDR3 in DNA: TGTGCCAGCAGGGGGCAGGGGGCATTTTCCTATGGCTACACCTTC. This codes for CASRGQGAFSYGYTF.

The chain is built from TRBV19 and TRBJ1-1, with TRBD1 matching over 9 bases. V shed 6 bases and J 6 bases; nucleotides not matched to a gene: 5. In germline, CDR1 is LNHDA, CDR2 SQIVND (reference sequence). The CDR3 is 13 residues long. This chain's CDR3 is CASRGQGWAEAFF. The CDR3 nucleotides are TGTGCCAGTAGGGGACAGGGTTGGGCTGAAGCTTTCTTT.

The genes are TRBV7-9 and TRBJ1-4; 9 bases are shared with TRBD1. The CDR3 has 16 residues. CDR1 SEHNR and CDR2 FQNEAQ come from the germline V gene (reference sequence). The trim removed 5 bases at V and 8 bases at J, leaving 12 bases unmatched. The CDR3 sequence is CASSPRTGGAREKLFF. The CDR3 DNA reads TGTGCCAGCAGCCCTCGTACAGGGGGCGCGAGGGAAAAACTGTTTTTT.

The chain joins TRBV5-1 to TRBJ2-7; 11 bases align to TRBD2. With V trimmed by 3 bases and J by 3 bases, 5 bases remained unmatched. The germline CDR1 and CDR2 sequences are SGHRS and YFSETQ. CDR3 length: 15 amino acids. The CDR3 bases are TGCGCCAGCAGCTCAACTAGCGGGAGATTCTACGAGCAGTACTTC. Translating it yields CASSSTSGRFYEQYF.

The chain links TRBV2 to TRBJ2-7; perhaps TRBD2 as D (6 bases). CDR1 and CDR2 (germline): SNHLY, FYNNEI. The CDR3 extends over 14 amino acids. V lost 6 bases to trimming and J lost 7 bases, with 19 bases between them. CDR3 nucleotides: TGTGCCAGCAGGGGCGGGACTCGGACGGGAGAGCAGTACTTC. Encoded protein: CASRGGTRTGEQYF.

The rearrangement joins TRBV15 to TRBJ1-1, with D maybe TRBD1 (6 bases). The CDR3 is 16 amino acids. Trimming removed 5 bases at V and 4 bases at J, with 20 bases between. Looked up from germline, CDR1 is LNHNV and CDR2 is YYDKDF (reference sequence). The CDR3 coding sequence is TGTGCCACCAGCCCTTTTGGGAGGGGGGGCAGCACTGAAGCTTTCTTT. As protein: CATSPFGRGGSTEAFF.

On this clone itself: Different DNA sequences within this sample yield the same CDR3. The rearrangement links TRBV9 to TRBJ2-7, with TRBD1 identical over 10 bases. CDR1 is SGDLS and CDR2 is YYNGEE in the germline V gene. J gave up 2 bases and V 4 bases, and 3 bases lay outside the gene matches. CDR3 size: 14 residues. The CDR3 here is CASSPGQGAYEQYF. The DNA for the CDR3 is TGTGCCAGCAGCCCAGGACAGGGGGCCTACGAGCAGTACTTC.

Of note for this clone: This sample also contains other DNA sequences that code for the same CDR3. The chain employs TRBV5-1 and TRBJ2-3; D may be TRBD1 (6 bases). The V end was cut by 2 bases, the J end by 4 bases, with 8 bases between. Per germline, CDR1 SGHRS and CDR2 YFSETQ. The CDR3 has 13 residues. The CDR3 spells CASSLTGSDTQYF. The CDR3 DNA is TGCGCCAGCAGCTTAACAGGGTCAGATACGCAGTATTTT.

The rearrangement links TRBV7-2 to TRBJ1-2; 7 bases agree with TRBD1. The V gene's germline CDR1 is SGHTA and CDR2 FQGNSA. V lost 0 bases to trimming and J lost 4 bases; unmatched junction nucleotides: 5. The CDR3 is 15 residues long. The CDR3 coding sequence is TGTGCCAGCAGCTTAGCCGGGACAGCTGGCTATGGCTACACCTTC. It encodes CASSLAGTAGYGYTF.

V is TRBV11-3 and J is TRBJ2-7; 9 nucleotides align to TRBD1. The CDR3 has 16 residues. The junction had 6 bases not matched to a gene; V was cut back by 0 bases and J by 3 bases. CDR1 SGHNT and CDR2 YENEEA come from the germline V gene. The CDR3 loop reads CASSLDTGTGFYEQYF. The CDR3 DNA reads as TGTGCCAGCAGCTTAGACACCGGGACAGGGTTCTACGAGCAGTACTTC.

The chain combines TRBV19 with TRBJ2-1; 9 bases align to TRBD1. Germline CDR1 and CDR2: LNHDA and SQIVND (reference sequence). The CDR3 consists of 14 residues. The trim removed 9 bases at V and 5 bases at J, leaving 8 bases unmatched. CDR3 residues: CASQPGTGNNEQFF. DNA for the CDR3: TGTGCCAGCCAACCCGGGACAGGGAACAATGAGCAGTTCTTC.

On this clone itself: Other nucleotide sequences from this sample produce the same CDR3. The chain uses TRBV18 and TRBJ2-2; D call uncertain. V was pared by 3 bases and J by 1 base, with 9 bases between. The CDR3 has 15 amino acids. Germline values: CDR1 KGHSH, CDR2 LQKENI. The CDR3 bases are TGTGCCAGCTCACCGCCGGCAGGGAACACCGGGGAGCTGTTTTTT. Its protein is CASSPPAGNTGELFF.

J is TRBJ2-7 and V is TRBV6-5; TRBD1 matches at 8 bases. V was pared by 10 bases and J by 4 bases, with 6 bases of the junction left unmatched. This CDR3 is built from 12 residues. Looked up from germline, CDR1 is MNHEY and CDR2 is SVGAGI. This chain's CDR3 is CATQDRVYEQYF. As DNA, the CDR3 is TGTGCCACCCAGGACAGGGTGTACGAGCAGTACTTC.